The text below deals with one T cell receptor beta chain. The sample originates from a study of OX40 agonist ivuxolimab in advanced cancers. Study-level background: Each dose-escalation patient presented with hepatocellular carcinoma, melanoma, renal cell or head and neck cancer. One hepatocellular carcinoma and a couple of cutaneous melanoma patients partially responded.

With 4 bases clipped from V and 0 bases from J, the junction kept 11 bases outside the gene matches. The CDR3 has 18 residues. Per the germline V gene, CDR1 is SGHKS and CDR2 is YYEKEE (reference sequence). Profiling relied on immunoSEQ multiplex PCR, and the TCRdb table lists in-frame clones only, not all of them. The repertoire consists of about 66,000 clones, with about nine tenths occurring once and the leading ten covering nearly 8.5%. This specimen consisted of CD4+ or CD8+ T cells sorted from blood, obtained in a trial of the OX40 agonist ivuxolimab. This chain connects TRBV5-5 to TRBJ1-4; 8 nucleotides line up with TRBD1. This TCR came from an adult with an advanced solid tumor such as melanoma, head and neck, liver or kidney cancer. The CDR3 sequence: CASSKTGARSSTNEKLFF. CDR3 coding DNA: TGTGCCAGCAGCAAGACAGGGGCCAGATCTTCAACTAATGAAAAACTGTTTTTT.